This passage covers 5 T cell receptor beta chains from one sample sequenced in a study of blood T cell repertoires in COVID-19. Assay: immunoSEQ multiplex PCR; the TCRdb copy retains only in-frame clones and omits some. The sample records roughly 400,000 clones, roughly 84% being singletons. The sequenced material came from PBMCs or T cells enriched from blood (not recorded which). These receptors all come from a woman aged 18-29 years who had been exposed to COVID-19.

V gene TRBV5-4 combines with J gene TRBJ1-2; no clear D gene. The V end lost 0 bases, the J end lost 13 bases, and 13 bases lay between the germline ends. Germline V lookup: CDR1 SGHNT, CDR2 YYREEE (reference sequence). The CDR3 sequence is 12 residues long. The CDR3 spells CASSLAGIWRTF. DNA for the CDR3: TGTGCCAGCAGCTTGGCAGGCATATGGCGCACCTTC. The entire variable domain, with the rest obtained from reference TRBV5-4 and TRBJ1-2, is as follows: ETGVTQSPTHLIKTRGQQVTLRCSSQSGHNTVSWYQQALGQGPQFIFQYYREEENGRGNFPPRFSGLQFPNYSSELNVNALELDDSALYLCASSLAGIWRTFGSGTRLTVV.

This clone has ten or more counts. J is TRBJ2-7 and V is TRBV14; weak D call: TRBD2 (5 bases). From germline, CDR1 is SGHDN and CDR2 FVKESK. CDR3 length: 16 amino acids. V shed 7 bases and J shed 4 bases, with 23 bases lying between them. Written as DNA, the CDR3 is TGTGCCAGCACTCGGGGTTCGACCATTATAAGTTACGAGCAGTACTTC. Protein product: CASTRGSTIISYEQYF.

This clone was counted a single time. The chain couples TRBV7-2 to TRBJ1-6; 7 bases line up with TRBD1. J gave up 10 bases and V 5 bases, and 5 bases lay outside the gene matches. The CDR3 contains 13 residues. Germline loops: CDR1 SGHTA, CDR2 FQGNSA. The CDR3 bases are TGTGCCAGCAGCCGGACAGGCCCATCACCCCTCCACTTT. It codes for CASSRTGPSPLHF.

The J gene is TRBJ2-3, the V gene TRBV2; D call uncertain. V gave up 3 bases and J gave up 5 bases, with 6 bases separating them. The CDR3 extends over 12 amino acids. CDR1 is SNHLY and CDR2 is FYNNEI in the germline V gene. CDR3 sequence reads: CASSDLGDTQYF. The CDR3 coding sequence is TGTGCCAGCAGTGACCTAGGAGATACGCAGTATTTT.

This chain connects TRBV12-3 or TRBV12-4 to TRBJ1-1; D is uncertain. V was clipped by 1 base and J by 4 bases, with 7 bases between them. The CDR3 spans 13 residues. CDR3 in amino acids: CASSLDSFTEAFF. The CDR3 region has the DNA TGTGCCAGCAGTTTAGACAGCTTCACTGAAGCTTTCTTT.